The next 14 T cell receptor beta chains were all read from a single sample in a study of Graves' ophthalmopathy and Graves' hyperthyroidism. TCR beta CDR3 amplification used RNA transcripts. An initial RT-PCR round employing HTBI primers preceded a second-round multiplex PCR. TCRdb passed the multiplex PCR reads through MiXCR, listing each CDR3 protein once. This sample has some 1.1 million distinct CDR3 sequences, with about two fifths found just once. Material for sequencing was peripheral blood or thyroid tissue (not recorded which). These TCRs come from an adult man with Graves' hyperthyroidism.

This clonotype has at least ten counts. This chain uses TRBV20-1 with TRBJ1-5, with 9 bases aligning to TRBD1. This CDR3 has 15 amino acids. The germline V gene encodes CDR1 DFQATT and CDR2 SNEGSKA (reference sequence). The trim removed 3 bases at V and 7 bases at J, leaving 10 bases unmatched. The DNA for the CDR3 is TGCAGTGCTAGTCCCCGACAGGGGGTAAGGCAGCCCCAGCATTTT. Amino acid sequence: CSASPRQGVRQPQHF.

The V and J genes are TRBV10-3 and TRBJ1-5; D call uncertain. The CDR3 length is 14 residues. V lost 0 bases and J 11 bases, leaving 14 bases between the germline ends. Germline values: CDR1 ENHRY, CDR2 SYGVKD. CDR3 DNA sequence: TGTGCCATCAGTGAGTCGTGGAGTGCGGAGACCCAGCATTTT. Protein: CAISESWSAETQHF.

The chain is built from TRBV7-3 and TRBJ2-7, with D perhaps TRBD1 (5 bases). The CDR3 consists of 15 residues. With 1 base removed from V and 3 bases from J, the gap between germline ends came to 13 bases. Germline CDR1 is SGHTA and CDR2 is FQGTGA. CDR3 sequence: CASSLMQGRVYEQYF. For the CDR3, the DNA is TGTGCCAGCAGCTTAATGCAGGGAAGGGTCTACGAGCAGTACTTC.

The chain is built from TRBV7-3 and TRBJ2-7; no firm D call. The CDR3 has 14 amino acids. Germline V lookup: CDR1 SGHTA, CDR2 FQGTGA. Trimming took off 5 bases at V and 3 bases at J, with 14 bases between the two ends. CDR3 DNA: TGTGCCAGCAGCGAAGAGCAGGCGAGCTACGAGCAGTACTTC. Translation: CASSEEQASYEQYF.

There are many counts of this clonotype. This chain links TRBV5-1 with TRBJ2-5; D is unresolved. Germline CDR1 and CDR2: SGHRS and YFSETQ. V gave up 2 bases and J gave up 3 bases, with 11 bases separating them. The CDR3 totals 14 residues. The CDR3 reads CASSFLRAEETQYF. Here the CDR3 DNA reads TGCGCCAGCAGCTTCCTCCGGGCAGAAGAGACCCAGTACTTC.

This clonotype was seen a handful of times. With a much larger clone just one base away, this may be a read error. In nucleotides, the CDR3 is TGCAGTGCTAGTGTCGGCAGTATGTGGGGTAATTTACCCCTCCACTTT. Translation: CSASVGSMWGNLPLHF. The J gene is TRBJ1-6, the V gene TRBV20-1; unclear D gene. Germline V gives CDR1 DFQATT, CDR2 SNEGSKA (reference sequence). The CDR3 has 16 residues.

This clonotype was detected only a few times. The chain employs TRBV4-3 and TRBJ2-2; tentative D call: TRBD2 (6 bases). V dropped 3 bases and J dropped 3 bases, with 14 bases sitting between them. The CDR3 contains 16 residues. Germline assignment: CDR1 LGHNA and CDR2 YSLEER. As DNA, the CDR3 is TGCGCCAGCAGCCAGGATCCTGGAGGGTACACCGGGGAGCTGTTTTTT. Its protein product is CASSQDPGGYTGELFF.

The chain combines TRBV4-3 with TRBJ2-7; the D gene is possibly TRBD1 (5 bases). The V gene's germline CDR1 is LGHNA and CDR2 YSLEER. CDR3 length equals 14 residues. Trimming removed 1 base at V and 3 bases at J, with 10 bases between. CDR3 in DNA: TGCGCCAGCAGCCAAGGACAGACACACTACGAGCAGTACTTC. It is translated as CASSQGQTHYEQYF.

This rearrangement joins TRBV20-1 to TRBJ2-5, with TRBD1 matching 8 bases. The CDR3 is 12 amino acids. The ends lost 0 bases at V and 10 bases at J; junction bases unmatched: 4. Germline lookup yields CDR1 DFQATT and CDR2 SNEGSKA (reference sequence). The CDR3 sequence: CSARDRTGGQYF. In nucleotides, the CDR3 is TGCAGTGCTAGAGATAGAACAGGGGGCCAGTACTTC.

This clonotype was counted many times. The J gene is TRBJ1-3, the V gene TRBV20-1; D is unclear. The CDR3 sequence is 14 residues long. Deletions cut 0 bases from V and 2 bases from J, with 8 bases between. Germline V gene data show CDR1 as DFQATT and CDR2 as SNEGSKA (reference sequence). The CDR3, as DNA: TGCAGTGCTAGAGATGCTAGGGCTGGAAACACCATATATTTT. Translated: CSARDARAGNTIYF.

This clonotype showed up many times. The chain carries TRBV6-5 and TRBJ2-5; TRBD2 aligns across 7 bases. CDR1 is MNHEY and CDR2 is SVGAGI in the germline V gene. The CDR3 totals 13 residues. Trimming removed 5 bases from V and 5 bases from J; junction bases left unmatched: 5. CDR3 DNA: TGTGCCAGCAGTGCGGGAGTCGTCGAGACCCAGTACTTC. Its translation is CASSAGVVETQYF.

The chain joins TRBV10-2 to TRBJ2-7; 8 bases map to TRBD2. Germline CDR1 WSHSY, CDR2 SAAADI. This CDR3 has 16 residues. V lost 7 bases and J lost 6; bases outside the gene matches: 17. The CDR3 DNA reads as TGCGCCAGCACTGAAACTCCGGGGGGGGGGTTGGGCGAGCAGTACTTC. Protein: CASTETPGGGLGEQYF.

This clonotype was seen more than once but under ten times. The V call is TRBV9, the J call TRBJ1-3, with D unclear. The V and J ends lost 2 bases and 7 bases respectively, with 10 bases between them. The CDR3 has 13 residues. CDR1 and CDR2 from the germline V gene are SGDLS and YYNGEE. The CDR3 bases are TGTGCCAGCAGCGTCCCTCCGGGGAACACCATATATTTT. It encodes CASSVPPGNTIYF.

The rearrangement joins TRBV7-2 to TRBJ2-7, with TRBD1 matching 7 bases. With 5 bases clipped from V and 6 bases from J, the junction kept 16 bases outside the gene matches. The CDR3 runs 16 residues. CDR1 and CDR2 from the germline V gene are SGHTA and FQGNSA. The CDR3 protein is CASSAATLQGTGEQYF. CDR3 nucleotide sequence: TGTGCCAGCAGCGCGGCCACACTACAGGGGACGGGCGAGCAGTACTTC.